This entry concerns a single T cell receptor (beta chain). Cohorts were based on clinical histories the participants reported. The junction had 8 bases not matched to a gene; V was cut back by 5 bases and J by 2 bases. The CDR3 extends over 15 amino acids. CDR1 is SGHTA and CDR2 is FQGNSA in the germline V gene. This entry is derived from a study of blood T cell repertoires in COVID-19. Study details: Donors of Cohort 3 who recovered were those that had two negative PCRs, clearance, or symptom resolution. COVID-19 samples from acute and convalescent phases originated in the United States, Italy and Spain.

As originally analysed: Reference gene primer amplification gave nucleated cell count estimates. Profiling relied on immunoSEQ multiplex PCR, and the TCRdb table lists in-frame clones only, not all of them. D and trimming were read from the DNA, whereas the V and J calls and clone size are those reported in that table. This sample has around 360,000 clones, with around 87% found just once. Sequencing was carried out using PBMCs or T cells enriched from blood (not recorded which). The chain couples TRBV7-2 to TRBJ2-7, with 8 nucleotides matching TRBD1. This sequence originates from a man in his forties in a cohort exposed to, infected with or recovered from COVID-19 (not recorded which). The DNA for the CDR3 is TGTGCCAGCAGCCCAAGGACAGGGAACACCTACGAGCAGTACTTC. It specifies CASSPRTGNTYEQYF.